This TCR beta chain was profiled in a study of response to subunit inactivated influenza vaccine (dated by TCRdb to 2016 to 2018). Looking at the study overall: Deep quantitative T cell receptor repertoire profiling was used in the study to track responses to a trivalent subunit inactivated influenza vaccine.

The library was generated by RT-PCR. Sequencing took place on an Illumina HiSeq 2500. TCRdb applied fastp at Q25 and MiXCR to the public reads, then kept only in-frame beta chains. Every CDR3 protein is listed once, alongside the most common genes and DNA of its rows. Here the sample has around 480,000 distinct CDR3 sequences; 11% occur a single time. The top ten hold roughly 12% of the sample. Ends trimmed: V by 6 bases, J by 0 bases; bases unmatched to a gene: 1. From the cysteine up to the phenylalanine, the CDR3 has a length of 14 residues. The CDR3 DNA has 42 bases and is translated from base 1. CDR1 DFQATT and CDR2 SNEGSKA are derived from the germline V gene (reference sequence). The full study reports these points: According to the authors, only a limited number of new T cells may be recruited by each seasonal influenza vaccination.

Per the publication, the time point label means: 45 to 55 days after influenza vaccine administration. On this clonotype itself: The antigen it binds to is not known. Base qualities are not provided; no much larger clone lies one nucleotide away.

The specimen comprised PBMCs from blood, sampled 35 to 45 days after vaccination. The sequence is built from TRBV20-1 and TRBJ2-3; 12 of the junction bases match TRBD2. The sequence came from a middle-aged man who received an inactivated influenza vaccine. Donor details come from another sample of the same person, matched by shared clones. The CDR3 loop reads CSAGLAGSTDTQYF. In nucleotide form, the sequence is TGCAGTGCCGGACTAGCGGGGAGCACAGATACGCAGTATTTT.